A selection of T cell receptor beta chains follows, all from one sample in a study of CD8 T cells in cerebrospinal fluid in Alzheimer's disease. TCRdb reprocessed the 10x single-cell sequencing reads, with one entry per CDR3 protein and no DNA. This repertoire comprises around 490 distinct CDR3 sequences; its ten largest clones make up 25% to 35%. The sequencing sample was made of cerebrospinal fluid. These receptor sequences come from a human donor with Alzheimer's disease. The CDR3 runs from the conserved cysteine through the conserved F or W. Size is stated for part of the rows, as once, few or many counts, or as a class when the clone is expanded.

CASSPSGGGHEQFF,TRBJ2-1,TRBV12-3/TRBV12-4,large
CASSLYWWGGNSDTQYF,TRBJ2-3,TRBV5-6,medium-sized
CASTSLASSYNEQFF,TRBJ2-1,TRBV6-2/TRBV6-3,large
CAAHGTGHTGELFF,TRBJ2-2,TRBV3-2,-
CASSLGAINEQFF,TRBJ2-1,TRBV7-9,medium-sized
CASSQDLRREAFF,TRBJ1-1,TRBV14,large
CAWANPGGGSGYF,TRBJ2-3,TRBV30,large
CASSLRGRYDQPQHF,TRBJ1-5,TRBV27,-
CSAKGGSSYNSPLHF,TRBJ1-6,TRBV20-1,large
CASSKTGIRTEAFF,TRBJ1-1,TRBV6-5,medium-sized
CASSQGPSSGSYEQYF,TRBJ2-7,TRBV4-3,medium-sized
CASSGGDVVTDTQYF,TRBJ2-3,TRBV2,medium-sized
CSASAGANQPQHF,TRBJ1-5,TRBV20-1,large
CASSYTGHLNTEAFF,TRBJ1-1,TRBV6-5,large
CASSFGQDEQYF,TRBJ2-7,TRBV28,-
CASKDLVSTDTQYF,TRBJ2-3,TRBV2,large
CASSHPYGYTF,TRBJ1-2,TRBV28,medium-sized